This T cell receptor beta chain was identified in a study of control samples from healthy donors and cancer patients. The CDR3 loop spans 12 amino acids. V lost 4 bases and J 3 bases, leaving 6 bases between the germline ends. Germline V gene data show CDR1 as LGHDT and CDR2 as YNNKEL (reference sequence). The method was immunoSEQ multiplex PCR; TCRdb's version includes in-frame clones alone and lacks a portion of them. The profile shows about 50,000 clones, 88% of them singletons. The clonotype originates from a man aged 50-60 years with head and neck cancer. V usage is TRBV3-1 (or the pseudogene TRBV3-2) and J usage is TRBJ2-5; no firm D call. The sequenced sample was PBMCs. CDR3 region: CASSPDKETQYF. The CDR3 nucleotides are TGTGCCAGCAGCCCCGACAAAGAGACCCAGTACTTC.